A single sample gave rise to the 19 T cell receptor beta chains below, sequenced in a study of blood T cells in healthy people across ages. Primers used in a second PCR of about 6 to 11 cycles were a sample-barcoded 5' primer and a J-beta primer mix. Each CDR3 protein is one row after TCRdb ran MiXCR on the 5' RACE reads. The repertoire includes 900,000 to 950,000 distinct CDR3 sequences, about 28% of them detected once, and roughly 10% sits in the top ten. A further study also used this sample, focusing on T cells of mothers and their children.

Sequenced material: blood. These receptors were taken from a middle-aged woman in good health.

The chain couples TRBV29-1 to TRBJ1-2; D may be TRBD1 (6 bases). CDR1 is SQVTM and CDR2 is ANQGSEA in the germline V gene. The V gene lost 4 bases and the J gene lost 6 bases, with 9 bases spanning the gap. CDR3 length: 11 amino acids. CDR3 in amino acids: CSVGGRDGYTF. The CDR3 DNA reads TGCAGCGTTGGGGGGCGGGATGGCTACACCTTC.

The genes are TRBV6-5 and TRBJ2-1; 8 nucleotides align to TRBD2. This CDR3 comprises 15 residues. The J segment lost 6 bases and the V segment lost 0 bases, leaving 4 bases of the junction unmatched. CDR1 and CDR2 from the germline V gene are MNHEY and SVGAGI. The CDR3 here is CASSYSSGGINEQFF. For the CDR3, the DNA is TGTGCCAGCAGTTACTCGAGCGGGGGCATCAATGAGCAGTTCTTC.

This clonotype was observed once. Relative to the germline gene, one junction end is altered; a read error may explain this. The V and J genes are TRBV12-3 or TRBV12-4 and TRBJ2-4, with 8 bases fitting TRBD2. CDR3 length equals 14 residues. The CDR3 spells CASSLAGTRDEQYF. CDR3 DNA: TGTGCCAGCAGCTTAGCGGGGACCCGGGATGAGCAGTACTTC.

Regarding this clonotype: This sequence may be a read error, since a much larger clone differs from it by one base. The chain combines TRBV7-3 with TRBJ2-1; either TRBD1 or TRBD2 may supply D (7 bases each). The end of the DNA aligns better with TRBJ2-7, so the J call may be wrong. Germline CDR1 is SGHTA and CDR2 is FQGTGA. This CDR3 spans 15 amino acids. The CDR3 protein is CASSPSGTAYNEQYF. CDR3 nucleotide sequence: TGTGCCAGCAGCCCCAGCGGGACAGCCTACAATGAGCAGTACTTC.

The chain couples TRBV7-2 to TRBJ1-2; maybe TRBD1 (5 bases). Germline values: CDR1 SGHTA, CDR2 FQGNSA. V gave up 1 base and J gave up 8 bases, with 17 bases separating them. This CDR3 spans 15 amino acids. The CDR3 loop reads CASSLDTGSLLGYTF. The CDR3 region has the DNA TGTGCCAGCAGCTTAGATACAGGATCCCTATTGGGCTACACCTTC.

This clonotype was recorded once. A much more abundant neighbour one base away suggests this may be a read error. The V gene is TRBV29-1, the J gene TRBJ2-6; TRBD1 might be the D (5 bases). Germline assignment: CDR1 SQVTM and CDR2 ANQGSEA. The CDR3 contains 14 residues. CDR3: CSVGGYSGADVLTF. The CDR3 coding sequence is TGCAGCGTCGGCGGCTACTCTGGGGCCGACGTCCTGACTTTC.

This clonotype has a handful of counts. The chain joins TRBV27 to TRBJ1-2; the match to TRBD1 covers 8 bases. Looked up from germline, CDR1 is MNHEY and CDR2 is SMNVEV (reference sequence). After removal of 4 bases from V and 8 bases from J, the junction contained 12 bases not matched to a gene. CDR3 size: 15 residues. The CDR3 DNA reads TGTGCCAGCAGTTGGACGACAGGGGACATAGGCGGCTACACCTTC. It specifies CASSWTTGDIGGYTF.

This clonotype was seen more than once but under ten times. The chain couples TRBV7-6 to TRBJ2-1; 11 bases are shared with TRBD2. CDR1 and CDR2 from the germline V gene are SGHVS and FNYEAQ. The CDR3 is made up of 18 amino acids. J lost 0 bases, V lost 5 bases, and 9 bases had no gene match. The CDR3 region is CASSRSLAGDYSYNEQFF. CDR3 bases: TGTGCCAGCAGCCGCTCACTAGCGGGGGATTACTCCTACAATGAGCAGTTCTTC.

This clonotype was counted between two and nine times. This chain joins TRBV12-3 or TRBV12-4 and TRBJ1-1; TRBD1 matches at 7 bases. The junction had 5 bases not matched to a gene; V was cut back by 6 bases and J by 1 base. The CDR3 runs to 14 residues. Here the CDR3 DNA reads TGTGCCAGCAGGCCGGGACAGACGAACACTGAAGCTTTCTTT. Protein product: CASRPGQTNTEAFF.

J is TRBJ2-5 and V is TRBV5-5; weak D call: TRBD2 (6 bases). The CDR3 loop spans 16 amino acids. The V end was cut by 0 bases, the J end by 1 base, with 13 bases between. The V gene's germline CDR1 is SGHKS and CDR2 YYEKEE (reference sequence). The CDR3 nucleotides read TGTGCCAGCAGCTTGGCGACTAGGAATTCCCAAGAGACCCAGTACTTC. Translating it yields CASSLATRNSQETQYF.

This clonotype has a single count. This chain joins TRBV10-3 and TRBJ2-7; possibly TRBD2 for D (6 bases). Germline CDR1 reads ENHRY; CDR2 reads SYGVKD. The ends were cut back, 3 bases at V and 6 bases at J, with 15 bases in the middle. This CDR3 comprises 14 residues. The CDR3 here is CAISEGRETCEQYF. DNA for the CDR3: TGTGCCATCAGTGAAGGACGGGAGACCTGCGAGCAGTACTTC.

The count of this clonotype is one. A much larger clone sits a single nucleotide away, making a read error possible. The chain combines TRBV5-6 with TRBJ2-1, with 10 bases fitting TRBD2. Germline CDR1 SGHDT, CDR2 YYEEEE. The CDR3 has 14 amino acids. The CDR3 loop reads CANSIAGGPNEQFF. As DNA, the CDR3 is TGTGCCAACAGCATAGCGGGGGGCCCAAATGAGCAGTTCTTC.

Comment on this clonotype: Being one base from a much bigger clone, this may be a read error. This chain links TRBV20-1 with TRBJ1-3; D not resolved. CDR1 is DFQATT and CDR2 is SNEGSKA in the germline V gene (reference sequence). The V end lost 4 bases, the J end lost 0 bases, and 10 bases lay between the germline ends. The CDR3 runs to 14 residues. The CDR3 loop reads CSATEKTSGNTIYF. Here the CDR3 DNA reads TGCAGTGCTACGGAGAAGACCTCTGGAAACACCATATATTTT.

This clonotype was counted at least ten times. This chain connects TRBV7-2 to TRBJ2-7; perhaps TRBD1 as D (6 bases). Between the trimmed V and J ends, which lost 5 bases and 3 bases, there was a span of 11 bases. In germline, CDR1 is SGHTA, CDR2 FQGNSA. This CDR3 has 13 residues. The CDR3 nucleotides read TGTGCCAGCAGCCGAACAGGGCACTACGAGCAGTACTTC. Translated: CASSRTGHYEQYF.

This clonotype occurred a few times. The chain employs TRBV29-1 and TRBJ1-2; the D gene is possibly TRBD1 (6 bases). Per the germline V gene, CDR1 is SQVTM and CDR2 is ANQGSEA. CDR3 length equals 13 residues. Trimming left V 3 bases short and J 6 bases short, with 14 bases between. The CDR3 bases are TGCAGCGTTGAGCACTCGGGGGCGCATGGCTACACCTTC. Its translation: CSVEHSGAHGYTF.

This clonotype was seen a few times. Here the CDR3 reads CASSLTISERYF. CDR3 sequence (DNA): TGTGCCAGCAGTTTGACCATTTCCGAGCGGTACTTC. The chain recombines TRBV28 with TRBJ2-5; unclear D gene. CDR3 length: 12 amino acids. Germline lookup yields CDR1 MDHEN and CDR2 SYDVKM. The V end lost 3 bases, the J end lost 13 bases, and 15 bases lay between the germline ends. The whole variable domain, filled in from reference TRBV28 and TRBJ2-5, reads DVKVTQSSRYLVKRTGEKVFLECVQDMDHENMFWYRQDPGLGLRLIYFSYDVKMKEKGDIPEGYSVSREKKERFSLILESASTNQTSMYLCASSLTISERYFGPGTRLLVL.

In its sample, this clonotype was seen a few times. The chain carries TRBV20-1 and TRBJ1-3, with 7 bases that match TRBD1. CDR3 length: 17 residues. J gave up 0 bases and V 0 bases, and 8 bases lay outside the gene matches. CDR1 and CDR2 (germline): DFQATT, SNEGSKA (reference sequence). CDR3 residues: CSARDRRTGSSGNTIYF. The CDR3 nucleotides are TGCAGTGCTAGAGACCGGAGGACAGGAAGCTCTGGAAACACCATATATTTT.

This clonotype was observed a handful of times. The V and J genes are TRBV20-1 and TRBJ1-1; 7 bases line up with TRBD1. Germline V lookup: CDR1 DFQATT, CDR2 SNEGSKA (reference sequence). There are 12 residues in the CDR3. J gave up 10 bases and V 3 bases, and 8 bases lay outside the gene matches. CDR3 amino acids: CSASTGDKSAFF. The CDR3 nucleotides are TGCAGTGCTAGTACAGGGGACAAGTCAGCTTTCTTT.

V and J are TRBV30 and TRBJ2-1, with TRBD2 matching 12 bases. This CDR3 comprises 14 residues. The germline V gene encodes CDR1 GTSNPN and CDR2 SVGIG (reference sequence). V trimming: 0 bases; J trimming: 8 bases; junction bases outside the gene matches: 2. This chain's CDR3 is CAWSVGLAGYEQFF. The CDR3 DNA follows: TGTGCCTGGAGTGTAGGACTAGCGGGGTATGAGCAGTTCTTC.